Detailed here is one TCR beta chain. In TCRdb, the multiplex PCR reads were re-called with MiXCR into one record per CDR3 protein. The profile shows approximately 21,000 distinct CDR3 sequences, about 41% of them singletons. These data originate in a study of breast tumors, draining lymph nodes, adjacent tissues. The sample was breast tumor tissue. The TCR was taken from a female donor with breast cancer. Some clones in this sample may be carry-over from other donors' samples.

The CDR3 DNA reads TGTGCCAGCAGCCAAGATGAGGGGTCGTTCTACGAGCAGTACTTC. It encodes CASSQDEGSFYEQYF. The V and J genes are TRBV4-2 and TRBJ2-7; D may match TRBD1 or TRBD2 (5 bases each). The CDR3 loop spans 15 amino acids. CDR1 is LGHNA and CDR2 is YNFKEQ in the germline V gene. The ends were cut back, 0 bases at V and 3 bases at J, with 12 bases in the middle.